The following is a T cell receptor beta chain sequence with its context. This entry is derived from a study of blood T cell repertoires in COVID-19. Turning to the study itself: Spain, Italy and the United States supplied samples that represented acute and convalescent COVID-19. T cells, B-cell-depleted T cells, or PBMCs provided the cDNA or gDNA that served as material.

In the authors' workflow: Estimation of nucleated cell counts relied on the amplification of reference gene primers. TCRdb's copy holds only in-frame clones and misses some; the assay was immunoSEQ multiplex PCR. The V and J calls and clone size are taken from that table; D and trimming were inferred from the DNA. The sample contains about 130,000 clones, around 86% of which appear only once. The clonotype was recovered from a man of 80 years or more with active or convalescent COVID-19. Sequenced material: peripheral blood.

Here the CDR3 DNA reads TGTGCCAGCAGCCTAACTCCCACCAGGGCCACTGAAGCTTTCTTT. Amino acid sequence: CASSLTPTRATEAFF. The chain uses TRBV5-6 and TRBJ1-1; a weak D match, TRBD1 (5 bases). CDR1 SGHDT and CDR2 YYEEEE come from the germline V gene. The CDR3 is 15 residues long. Between the trimmed V and J ends, which lost 4 bases and 4 bases, there was a span of 17 bases.